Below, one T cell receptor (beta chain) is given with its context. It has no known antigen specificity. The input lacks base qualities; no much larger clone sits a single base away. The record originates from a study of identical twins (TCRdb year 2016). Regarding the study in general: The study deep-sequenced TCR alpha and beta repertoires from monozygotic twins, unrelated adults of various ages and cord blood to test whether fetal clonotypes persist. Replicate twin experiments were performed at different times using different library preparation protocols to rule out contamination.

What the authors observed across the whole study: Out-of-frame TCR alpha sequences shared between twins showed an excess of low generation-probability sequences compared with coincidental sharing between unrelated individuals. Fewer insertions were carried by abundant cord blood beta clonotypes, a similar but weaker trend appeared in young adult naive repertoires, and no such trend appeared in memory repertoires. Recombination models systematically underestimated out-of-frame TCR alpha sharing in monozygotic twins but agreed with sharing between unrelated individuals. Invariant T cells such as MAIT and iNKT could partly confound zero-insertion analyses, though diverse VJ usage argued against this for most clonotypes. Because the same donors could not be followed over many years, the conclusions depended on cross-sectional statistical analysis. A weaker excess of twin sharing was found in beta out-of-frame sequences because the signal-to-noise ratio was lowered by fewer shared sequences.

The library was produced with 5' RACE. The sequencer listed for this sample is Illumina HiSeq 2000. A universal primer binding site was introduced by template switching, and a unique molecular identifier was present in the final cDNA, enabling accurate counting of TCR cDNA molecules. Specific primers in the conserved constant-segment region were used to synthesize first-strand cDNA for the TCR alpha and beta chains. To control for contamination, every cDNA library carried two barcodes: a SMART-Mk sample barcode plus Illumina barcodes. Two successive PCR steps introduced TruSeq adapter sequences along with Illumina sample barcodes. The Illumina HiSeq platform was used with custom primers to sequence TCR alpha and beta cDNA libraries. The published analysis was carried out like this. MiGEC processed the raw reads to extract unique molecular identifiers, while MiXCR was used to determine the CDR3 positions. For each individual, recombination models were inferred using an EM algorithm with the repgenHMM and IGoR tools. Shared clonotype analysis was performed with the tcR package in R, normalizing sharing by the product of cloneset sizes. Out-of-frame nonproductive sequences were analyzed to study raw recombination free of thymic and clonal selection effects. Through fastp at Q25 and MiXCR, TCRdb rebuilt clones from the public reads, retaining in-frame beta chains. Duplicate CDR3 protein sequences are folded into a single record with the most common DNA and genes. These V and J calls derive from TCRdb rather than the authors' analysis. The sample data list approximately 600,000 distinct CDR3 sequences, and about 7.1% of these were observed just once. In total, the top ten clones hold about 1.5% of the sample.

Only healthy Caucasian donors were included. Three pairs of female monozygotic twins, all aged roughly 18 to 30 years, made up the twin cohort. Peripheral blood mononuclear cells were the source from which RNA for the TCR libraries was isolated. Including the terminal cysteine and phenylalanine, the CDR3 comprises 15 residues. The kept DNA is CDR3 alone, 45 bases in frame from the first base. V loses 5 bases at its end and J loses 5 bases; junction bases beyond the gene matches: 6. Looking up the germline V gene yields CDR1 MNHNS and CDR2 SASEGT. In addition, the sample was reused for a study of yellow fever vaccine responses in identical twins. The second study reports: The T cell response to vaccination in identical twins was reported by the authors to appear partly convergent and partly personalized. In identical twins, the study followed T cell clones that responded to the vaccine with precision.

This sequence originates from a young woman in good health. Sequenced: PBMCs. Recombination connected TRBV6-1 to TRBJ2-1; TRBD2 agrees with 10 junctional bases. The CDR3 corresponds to CASSPPSGRDNEQFF. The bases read TGTGCCAGCAGTCCACCTAGCGGGAGAGACAATGAGCAGTTCTTC.